A selection of T cell receptor beta chains follows, all from one sample in a study of early stage breast cancer tumors. Generated by immunoSEQ multiplex PCR, the TCRdb table keeps only in-frame clones and is missing some. The top ten clones hold about 9.8% of a sample with about 5,400 clones, about 63% of them seen once. Sequencing was carried out using breast tumor tissue. These receptors all come from a person in their 60s with breast cancer. The CDR3 runs from the conserved cysteine through the conserved F or W. The D gene is left open where the match is weak. The size of a clone is reported for some rows only, either as once, few or many, or as a class for expanded clones.

14	-	TRBV11-3	-	TRBJ2-1	TGTGCCAGCAGCGTTATGGGGTTCGACAATGAGCAGTTCTTC	CASSVMGFDNEQFF
15	TRBD1	TRBV5-1	-	TRBJ2-7	TGCGCCAGCAGCTTCAACAGGGGGCAAGGCGACGAGCAGTACTTC	CASSFNRGQGDEQYF
17	-	TRBV7-6	-	TRBJ1-1	TGTGCCAGCAGCTTACCGTCGGCAGCCGCCCTTACCACTGAAGCTTTCTTT	CASSLPSAAALTTEAFF
13	-	TRBV6-5	-	TRBJ1-1	TGTGCCAGCAGTTCTCATTCGGATTTCGGAGCTTTCTTT	CASSSHSDFGAFF
13	-	TRBV27	-	TRBJ1-1	TGTGCCAGCAGTTCGGCGGGGATCACTGAAGCTTTCTTT	CASSSAGITEAFF
13	TRBD1	TRBV6-1	-	TRBJ1-5	TGTGCCAGCAGTGTGGGACAGGGTCAGCCCCAGCATTTT	CASSVGQGQPQHF
14	TRBD1	TRBV12-5	few	TRBJ1-4	TGTGCTAGTGGAATCGACAGGGCGGGTGAAAAACTGTTTTTT	CASGIDRAGEKLFF
16	TRBD1	TRBV18	-	TRBJ1-2	TGTGCCAGCTCTCTCGTGAGTGGACAGGGACCTCATGGCTACACCTTC	CASSLVSGQGPHGYTF
17	-	TRBV15	-	TRBJ2-3	TGTGCCACCAGCAGAGATCTGGCGGGATATAGCACAGATACGCAGTATTTT	CATSRDLAGYSTDTQYF
17	TRBD1	TRBV19	-	TRBJ1-6	TGTGCCAGTAGTATAACCGGGACAGGGGGCTATAATTCACCCCTCCACTTT	CASSITGTGGYNSPLHF
17	TRBD1	TRBV5-1	-	TRBJ2-7	TGCGCCAGCAGCTCCTTGGGACAGGGCCTTAGCTCCTACGAGCAGTACTTC	CASSSLGQGLSSYEQYF
15	TRBD1	TRBV5-8	-	TRBJ1-2	TGTGCCAGCAGCTTTTATGCGGGACAGGGCTATGGCTACACCTTC	CASSFYAGQGYGYTF
14	-	TRBV9	-	TRBJ2-7	TGTGCCAGCAGCGTAGGCCACAGCGCCTACGAGCAGTACTTC	CASSVGHSAYEQYF
13	-	TRBV5-1	-	TRBJ1-1	TGCGCCAGCAGTTGGGACAAGAACACTGAAGCTTTCTTT	CASSWDKNTEAFF
14	TRBD2	TRBV29-1	-	TRBJ2-1	TGCAGCGTTGTCGGGGGGAGCTCCTACAATGAGCAGTTCTTC	CSVVGGSSYNEQFF
15	TRBD2	TRBV25-1	-	TRBJ2-3	TGTGCCAGCAGTGGGACTAGCGAGACCACAGATACGCAGTATTTT	CASSGTSETTDTQYF
14	TRBD1	TRBV5-6	-	TRBJ2-1	TGTGCCAGCGGCGACAGGGGTTTTGAATCTGAGCAGTTCTTC	CASGDRGFESEQFF
16	-	TRBV30	-	TRBJ2-2	TGTGCCTGGAGCCACTCTTTGGGGGGGCGGACCGGGGAGCTGTTTTTT	CAWSHSLGGRTGELFF
15	TRBD1	TRBV5-1	-	TRBJ1-2	TGCGCCAGCAGCTCGGGGGGCGGACAGGGCCGGGGCTACACCTTC	CASSSGGGQGRGYTF
14	-	TRBV5-1	-	TRBJ1-1	TGCGCCAGCAGCTCCCAGGGTGGGAACACTGAAGCTTTCTTT	CASSSQGGNTEAFF
12	-	TRBV19	-	TRBJ2-3	TGTGCCAGTAGTATAGAGGGAGATACGCAGTATTTT	CASSIEGDTQYF
15	TRBD1	TRBV6-1	-	TRBJ2-2	TGTGCCAGCAGTCAGGGACAGGTGATCACCGGGGAGCTGTTTTTT	CASSQGQVITGELFF
15	-	TRBV5-8	-	TRBJ1-5	TGTGCCAGCAGCCCCCCGGGGGGTCCCAATCAGCCCCAGCATTTT	CASSPPGGPNQPQHF
13	-	TRBV19	once	TRBJ2-1	TGTGCCGGCCGGGACCGAGGGAGCAATGAGCAGTTCTTC	CAGRDRGSNEQFF
14	TRBD2	TRBV6-6	-	TRBJ2-1	TGTGCCAGCAGTTTAGCGGGAGAAGTCAATGAGCAGTTCTTC	CASSLAGEVNEQFF
14	-	TRBV6-5	-	TRBJ2-7	TGTGCCAGCAGTCGAATTTCCACCGTTGCCGAGCAGTACTTC	CASSRISTVAEQYF
17	-	TRBV7-8	few	TRBJ2-1	TGTGCCAGCGCAGGATCCGCGGGGGCCAGGTCCTACAATGAGCAGTTCTTC	CASAGSAGARSYNEQFF
16	TRBD2	TRBV11-3	-	TRBJ2-1	TGTGCCAGCAGCCGGCTGACTAGCGGAGACTACAATGAGCAGTTCTTC	CASSRLTSGDYNEQFF
14	-	TRBV6-5	once	TRBJ2-3	TGTGCCAGCAGTTACAAGGTTAGCACAGATACGCAGTATTTT	CASSYKVSTDTQYF
15	TRBD1	TRBV28	-	TRBJ1-5	TGTGCCAGCAGTTTCCGGGACAGGGGAAATCAGCCCCAGCATTTT	CASSFRDRGNQPQHF
13	TRBD1	TRBV6-5	-	TRBJ2-1	TGTGCCAGCAGAACCACGGACCGGACAGGGCAGTTCTTC	CASRTTDRTGQFF
14	-	TRBV13	medium-sized	TRBJ1-2	TGTGCCAGCAGCGCCGGGACGTCAAACTATGGCTACACCTTC	CASSAGTSNYGYTF
15	-	TRBV18	-	TRBJ1-5	TGTGCCAGCTCACTAGGTTGGGCAGGGATCACAGCCCAGCATTTT	CASSLGWAGITAQHF
14	-	TRBV28	-	TRBJ2-3	TGTGCCAGCAGTTTGGAACAGAGCACAGATACGCAGTATTTT	CASSLEQSTDTQYF
13	-	TRBV6-6	-	TRBJ2-7	TGTGCCAGCAGTTCGGCGGGGATCGGCGAGCAGTACTTC	CASSSAGIGEQYF
14	TRBD1	TRBV5-1	-	TRBJ1-2	TGCGCCAGCAGCGACGGGACAGGGGGATATGGCTACACCTTC	CASSDGTGGYGYTF
17	TRBD1	TRBV11-3	-	TRBJ2-1	TGTGCCAGCAGCCCCCGACAGGGTGAGGCGCCGCGCAATGAGCAGTTCTTC	CASSPRQGEAPRNEQFF
16	TRBD1	TRBV5-1	-	TRBJ2-2	TGCGCCAGCAGCTTGGTACTAACAGGGGGCACCGGGGAGCTGTTTTTT	CASSLVLTGGTGELFF
15	-	TRBV13	-	TRBJ2-1	TGTGCCAGCAGTCACCGGGACGGACTCTACAATGAGCAGTTCTTC	CASSHRDGLYNEQFF
13	-	TRBV6-5	-	TRBJ1-3	TGTGCCAGCAGTCGCCCCGAAGGAAACACCATATATTTT	CASSRPEGNTIYF
15	TRBD2	TRBV5-1	-	TRBJ2-1	TGCGCCAGCAGCTTTGTAACTAGCGGAGGCAATGAGCAGTTCTTC	CASSFVTSGGNEQFF
15	TRBD1	TRBV7-9	-	TRBJ2-2	TGTGCCAGCAGCAGGGACAGCACACACACCGGGGAGCTGTTTTTT	CASSRDSTHTGELFF
14	-	TRBV28	-	TRBJ1-5	TGTGCCAGCAGCACATTGGATAGCAATCAGCCCCAGCATTTT	CASSTLDSNQPQHF
13	-	TRBV5-4	-	TRBJ2-1	TGTGCCAGCACCCCGGAGGGCCACAATGAGCAGTTCTTC	CASTPEGHNEQFF
15	-	TRBV5-1	-	TRBJ2-3	TGCGCCAGCAGCTTGGTTTCTTCCTTAACAGATACGCAGTATTTT	CASSLVSSLTDTQYF
13	TRBD2	TRBV10-2	-	TRBJ2-1	TGCGCCGTATTAAGCGGGACCTACAATGAGCAGTTCTTC	CAVLSGTYNEQFF
13	-	TRBV25-1	-	TRBJ1-2	TGTGCCAGCACCCCTTCAACGGGGGATGGCTACACCTTC	CASTPSTGDGYTF
14	TRBD1	TRBV27	-	TRBJ1-1	TGTGCCAGCAGTACCGGGACAGCGAACACTGAAGCTTTCTTT	CASSTGTANTEAFF